The 22 T cell receptor beta chains below come from one sample, sequenced in a study of T cell responses to AZD1222 COVID-19 vaccine. Data came from immunoSEQ multiplex PCR; TCRdb stores just in-frame clones and leaves some out. This sample has around 100,000 clones; around 94% occur once, and the top ten carry around 2%. The source was peripheral blood, collected on day 0 of AZD1222 vaccination. These receptor sequences come from an adult in good health.

This chain connects TRBV19 to TRBJ1-1, with a possible D match to TRBD1 (6 bases). Germline-derived CDR1 and CDR2 are LNHDA and SQIVND (reference sequence). Trimming removed 4 bases at V and 0 bases at J, with 15 bases between. The CDR3 runs to 16 residues. The CDR3 nucleotides read TGTGCCAGTAGTACCCCCGGACAGTTCATGAACACTGAAGCTTTCTTT. This gives the protein CASSTPGQFMNTEAFF.

The CDR3 reads CSVERGEGPDTQYF. In DNA, the CDR3 is TGCAGCGTGGAGAGGGGCGAAGGGCCAGATACGCAGTATTTT. The V call is TRBV29-1, the J call TRBJ2-3; D tentatively fits TRBD1 or TRBD2 (5 bases each). V lost 6 bases to trimming and J lost 4 bases, with 17 bases between them. From germline, CDR1 is SQVTM and CDR2 ANQGSEA. This CDR3 has 14 amino acids.

The chain couples TRBV4-1 to TRBJ1-1; perhaps TRBD1 as D (5 bases). This CDR3 comprises 13 residues. Germline loops: CDR1 MGHRA, CDR2 YSYEKL. Trimming took off 7 bases at V and 4 bases at J, with 13 bases between the two ends. The CDR3 here is CASNVGEGTEAFF. The CDR3 DNA follows: TGCGCCAGCAATGTAGGGGAAGGCACTGAAGCTTTCTTT.

This clone was counted once. The gene calls are TRBV7-2 and TRBJ2-7; D remains ambiguous. CDR1 and CDR2 (germline): SGHTA, FQGNSA. Deletions cut 3 bases from V and 4 bases from J, with 10 bases between. The CDR3 length is 13 residues. The CDR3: CASSLPSIYEQYF. CDR3 bases: TGTGCCAGCAGCTTGCCCTCTATATACGAGCAGTACTTC.

This rearrangement joins TRBV5-5 to TRBJ1-4; D is unresolved. V lost 5 bases and J 4 bases, leaving 12 bases between the germline ends. The CDR3 extends over 14 amino acids. CDR1 is SGHKS and CDR2 is YYEKEE in the germline V gene (reference sequence). The CDR3 reads CASSLTVGNEKLFF. The CDR3 DNA sequence: TGTGCCAGCAGTCTGACGGTGGGTAATGAAAAACTGTTTTTT.

V gene TRBV7-9 combines with J gene TRBJ2-1, with D unresolved. V was cut by 1 base and J by 1 base, with 14 bases left in between. Germline V CDR1 and CDR2: SEHNR, FQNEAQ (reference sequence). This CDR3 is 17 amino acids long. CDR3 nucleotides: TGTGCCAGCAGCTTAGTTCCCGCTCTTAGATCCTACAATGAGCAGTTCTTC. It yields the protein CASSLVPALRSYNEQFF.

The chain joins TRBV9 to TRBJ1-3; unclear D gene. V lost 0 bases and J lost 0, with 4 bases in between. Germline assignment: CDR1 SGDLS and CDR2 YYNGEE. The CDR3 has 14 amino acids. The CDR3 spells CASSVGISGNTIYF. The CDR3 coding sequence is TGTGCCAGCAGCGTAGGGATCTCTGGAAACACCATATATTTT.

The chain uses TRBV5-6 and TRBJ2-5; tentatively, D is TRBD1 (6 bases). The CDR3 runs to 14 residues. Germline values: CDR1 SGHDT, CDR2 YYEEEE. Trimming removed 0 bases at V and 5 bases at J, with 11 bases between. In DNA form, the CDR3 reads TGTGCCAGCAGCTTGGCTGGGGGCGGGGAGACCCAGTACTTC. Translated, it gives CASSLAGGGETQYF. Full variable domain (outside the CDR3, taken from reference TRBV5-6 and TRBJ2-5): DAGVTQSPTHLIKTRGQQVTLRCSPKSGHDTVSWYQQALGQGPQFIFQYYEEEERQRGNFPDRFSGHQFPNYSSELNVNALLLGDSALYLCASSLAGGGETQYFGPGTRLLVL.

The V and J genes are TRBV7-2 and TRBJ2-5; 8 bases align to TRBD1. Losses at the gene ends were 8 bases for V and 2 bases for J; bases not matched to a gene: 4. The CDR3 consists of 13 residues. Per the germline V gene, CDR1 is SGHTA and CDR2 is FQGNSA. The CDR3 loop reads CASGQGGQETQYF. The CDR3 DNA is TGTGCCAGCGGACAGGGTGGGCAAGAGACCCAGTACTTC.

The genes are TRBV20-1 and TRBJ1-2; D is perhaps TRBD1 (5 bases). From germline, CDR1 is DFQATT and CDR2 SNEGSKA (reference sequence). The germline V and J ends were trimmed by 3 bases and 0 bases, with 17 bases remaining between them. The CDR3 has 16 residues. The CDR3 DNA follows: TGCAGTGCTAGTAAAACGACAGAGAATACTAACTATGGCTACACCTTC. It translates to CSASKTTENTNYGYTF.

V usage is TRBV28 and J usage is TRBJ1-6; D not resolved. Trimming removed 7 bases from V and 7 bases from J, with 17 bases in between. The CDR3 contains 15 residues. Germline values: CDR1 MDHEN, CDR2 SYDVKM. The CDR3 spells CASTFQRLSNSPLHF. DNA of the CDR3: TGTGCCAGCACCTTCCAACGGCTAAGCAATTCACCCCTCCACTTT.

This chain connects TRBV4-1 to TRBJ1-1; D ambiguous. Germline loops: CDR1 MGHRA, CDR2 YSYEKL. The V gene lost 0 bases and the J gene lost 1 base, with 12 bases spanning the gap. This CDR3 has 16 amino acids. CDR3 nucleotides: TGCGCCAGCAGCCAAGAAACCCGGGCTGAGAACACTGAAGCTTTCTTT. Protein sequence: CASSQETRAENTEAFF.

The J gene is TRBJ2-2, the V gene TRBV11-3; TRBD1 agrees at 7 bases. This CDR3 region has 16 residues. After removal of 4 bases from V and 4 bases from J, the junction contained 9 bases not matched to a gene. Looked up from germline, CDR1 is SGHNT and CDR2 is YENEEA. The CDR3 nucleotides read TGTGCCAGCAGCTCGACAGGGAATCGGCCCACCGGGGAGCTGTTTTTT. It codes for CASSSTGNRPTGELFF.

This clone was counted once. The chain carries TRBV11-2 and TRBJ2-1; TRBD1 might be the D (6 bases). The CDR3 is 15 amino acids. Germline V CDR1 and CDR2: SGHAT, FQNNGV. Trimming removed 5 bases at V and 0 bases at J, with 11 bases between. The CDR3 loop is CASSPRGISYNEQFF. The CDR3 DNA is TGTGCCAGCAGCCCCAGGGGTATCTCCTACAATGAGCAGTTCTTC.

This clone has a single count. V and J are TRBV11-1 and TRBJ1-3, with no clear D. Trimming shortened V by 5 bases and J by 4 bases, and 9 bases separated the two germline ends. CDR3 length: 13 residues. Germline assignment: CDR1 SGHAT and CDR2 FQDESV (reference sequence). This chain's CDR3 is CASSQSPGNTIYF. In DNA, the CDR3 is TGTGCCAGCAGCCAATCTCCCGGAAACACCATATATTTT.

The J gene is TRBJ1-2, the V gene TRBV6-5; tentative D call: TRBD1 (5 bases). The CDR3 consists of 14 residues. V was cut by 0 bases and J by 5 bases, with 10 bases left in between. The germline CDR1 and CDR2 sequences are MNHEY and SVGAGI. The CDR3 nucleotides read TGTGCCAGCAGTTACTCCGCAGGGATGTATGGCTACACCTTC. Its protein is CASSYSAGMYGYTF.

The rearrangement links TRBV10-3 to TRBJ1-2; TRBD1 might be the D (5 bases). Trimming removed 4 bases from V and 4 bases from J, with 13 bases in between. Germline V lookup: CDR1 ENHRY, CDR2 SYGVKD. The CDR3 extends over 14 amino acids. The CDR3 DNA follows: TGTGCCATCAGTGTTGACAGCCAGATCTATGGCTACACCTTC. Translating gives CAISVDSQIYGYTF.

The chain couples TRBV15 to TRBJ1-4; possibly TRBD1 for D (6 bases). V dropped 5 bases and J dropped 8 bases, with 15 bases sitting between them. CDR3 length: 14 residues. Germline V gene data show CDR1 as LNHNV and CDR2 as YYDKDF (reference sequence). CDR3 residues: CATSPGHSGEKLFF. CDR3 nucleotides: TGTGCCACCAGCCCGGGACACTCTGGAGAAAAACTGTTTTTT.

The chain has TRBV2 and TRBJ2-1; D is undetermined. The CDR3 is 15 residues long. V lost 6 bases, J lost 2 bases, and 14 bases lay in between. Germline CDR1 reads SNHLY; CDR2 reads FYNNEI. The CDR3, as DNA: TGTGCCAGCAGAGTCCAGGTTGGACCCTACAATGAGCAGTTCTTC. Its translation: CASRVQVGPYNEQFF.

This rearrangement joins TRBV3-1 (or the pseudogene TRBV3-2) to TRBJ1-3; TRBD1 might be the D (5 bases). Germline lookup yields CDR1 LGHDT and CDR2 YNNKEL (reference sequence). Trimming removed 0 bases from V and 0 bases from J, with 12 bases in between. The length of the CDR3 is 17 residues. CDR3 in DNA: TGTGCCAGCAGCCAAGATCCGACAGATAGCTCTGGAAACACCATATATTTT. It specifies CASSQDPTDSSGNTIYF.

The CDR3 coding sequence is TGTGCCAGCAGCACCGGGATAAGAGGGAGGGCCGAGCAGTTCTTC. It yields the protein CASSTGIRGRAEQFF. This chain links TRBV28 with TRBJ2-1; 7 bases are shared with TRBD2. The CDR3 runs 15 residues. Germline V gene data show CDR1 as MDHEN and CDR2 as SYDVKM. After removal of 6 bases from V and 10 bases from J, the junction contained 15 bases not matched to a gene.

V is TRBV3-1 (or the pseudogene TRBV3-2) and J is TRBJ1-1; D possibly corresponds to TRBD1 (6 bases). This CDR3 has 16 amino acids. Germline CDR1 reads LGHDT; CDR2 reads YNNKEL (reference sequence). Trimming stripped 0 bases from V and 2 bases from J, with 13 bases between. The CDR3 reads CASSQDPGHLNTEAFF. CDR3 DNA: TGTGCCAGCAGCCAAGATCCGGGACACCTAAACACTGAAGCTTTCTTT.